Below are 19 T cell receptor beta chains sequenced from a single sample in a study of Ad26.COV2.S vaccination and SARS-CoV-2 variants. The treatment was: roughly 20 received Ad26.COV2.S at low or high dose, single or two shots; 5 received placebo; per-sample allocation not given. The samples were gathered on day 63 after the first injection of vaccine or placebo. Sequenced by immunoSEQ multiplex PCR; TCRdb stores in-frame clones only, minus some. The sample lists 400,000 to 450,000 clones, around 90% occurring once. Sequencing was performed on peripheral blood, taken in a trial of Ad26.COV2.S vaccine versus placebo. These receptors all come from a person aged 18 to 59 who received the Ad26.COV2.S COVID-19 vaccine or a placebo.

The chain carries TRBV3-1 (or the pseudogene TRBV3-2) and TRBJ1-2; D call uncertain. The CDR3 contains 13 residues. Trimming pared 2 bases from V and 5 bases from J, leaving 9 bases between. Germline CDR1 reads LGHDT; CDR2 reads YNNKEL (reference sequence). This CDR3 reads CASSQSRGYGYTF. DNA of the CDR3: TGTGCCAGCAGCCAATCCAGAGGATATGGCTACACCTTC.

The chain uses TRBV9 and TRBJ2-6; 7 nucleotides align to TRBD1. J gave up 0 bases and V 3 bases, and 3 bases lay outside the gene matches. CDR3 length: 16 residues. Germline CDR1 and CDR2: SGDLS and YYNGEE. In DNA, the CDR3 is TGTGCCAGCAGCGCGACAGGGAACTCTGGGGCCAACGTCCTGACTTTC. Residues: CASSATGNSGANVLTF. Supplemented by reference TRBV9 and TRBJ2-6, the full variable domain reads DSGVTQTPKHLITATGQRVTLRCSPRSGDLSVYWYQQSLDQGLQFLIQYYNGEERAKGNILERFSAQQFPDLHSELNLSSLELGDSALYFCASSATGNSGANVLTFGAGSRLTVL.

The chain is built from TRBV15 and TRBJ2-7; 7 nucleotides align to TRBD2. V shed 1 base, J shed 1 base, and the junction held 1 base outside the gene matches. Germline values: CDR1 LNHNV, CDR2 YYDKDF (reference sequence). This CDR3 contains 14 residues. Here the CDR3 DNA reads TGTGCCACCAGCAGAGGCGGGAGTTCCTACGAGCAGTACTTC. This encodes CATSRGGSSYEQYF.

Only one count was recorded for this clone. This chain uses TRBV7-2 with TRBJ2-1, with TRBD2 matching 8 bases. The CDR3 is 17 amino acids. The germline V gene encodes CDR1 SGHTA and CDR2 FQGNSA. V lost 0 bases, J lost 7 bases, and 11 bases stayed unmatched. The CDR3, as DNA: TGTGCCAGCAGCTTAGCTCATAGCGGGATGGGGCGGAATGAGCAGTTCTTC. This gives the protein CASSLAHSGMGRNEQFF.

This clone was detected once. CDR3 sequence: CASSLREGRGETQYF. The CDR3 region has the DNA TGTGCCAGCAGCTTAAGGGAGGGGCGCGGGGAGACCCAGTACTTC. This chain connects TRBV7-9 to TRBJ2-5, with 7 positions matching TRBD2. Germline V lookup: CDR1 SEHNR, CDR2 FQNEAQ (reference sequence). The CDR3 runs to 15 residues. V was pared by 2 bases and J by 5 bases, with 8 bases of the junction left unmatched.

As concerns this clone: The same CDR3 can be traced to other DNA sequences in this sample. CDR3 sequence: CASSLSGSSYNEQFF. In DNA, the CDR3 is TGTGCCAGCAGCCTTAGCGGGAGCTCCTACAATGAGCAGTTCTTC. The chain has TRBV7-9 and TRBJ2-1; 9 bases fit TRBD2. The CDR3 sequence is 15 residues long. Germline V CDR1 and CDR2: SEHNR, FQNEAQ (reference sequence). After removal of 5 bases from V and 0 bases from J, the junction contained 2 bases not matched to a gene.

A single count supports this clone. The CDR3 bases are TGTGCCAGGACCCAAAAGGACACCATATATTTT. This sequence encodes CARTQKDTIYF. The rearrangement links TRBV28 to TRBJ1-3; D ambiguous. CDR1 MDHEN and CDR2 SYDVKM come from the germline V gene. CDR3 size: 11 residues. V gave up 9 bases and J gave up 8 bases, with 11 bases separating them.

This chain joins TRBV20-1 and TRBJ2-7, with 12 bases matching TRBD2. The CDR3 loop spans 14 amino acids. The germline gives CDR1 DFQATT, CDR2 SNEGSKA (reference sequence). J was trimmed by 4 bases and V by 3 bases; bases with no gene match: 4. CDR3 loop: CSASTSGRMYEQYF. The CDR3 DNA sequence: TGCAGTGCTAGTACTAGCGGGAGGATGTACGAGCAGTACTTC.

J is TRBJ2-1 and V is TRBV5-1; perhaps TRBD2 as D (6 bases). V was pared by 0 bases and J by 2 bases, with 15 bases between. This CDR3 comprises 17 residues. Germline loops: CDR1 SGHRS, CDR2 YFSETQ. The CDR3 here is CASSLAFASETYNEQFF. The CDR3 DNA follows: TGCGCCAGCAGCTTGGCTTTTGCTAGCGAAACCTACAATGAGCAGTTCTTC.

This clone was seen once. V and J are TRBV4-3 and TRBJ2-2; possible D gene TRBD1, 6 bases. Germline V gene sequence: CDR1 LGHNA, CDR2 YSLEER. The CDR3 covers 16 residues. V shed 0 bases and J shed 5 bases, with 13 bases lying between them. The CDR3 protein is CASSQDPGTKTGELFF. CDR3 coding DNA: TGCGCCAGCAGCCAAGATCCCGGGACAAAGACCGGGGAGCTGTTTTTT.

In regard to this clone: A read error may account for a junction end that differs from germline. V gene TRBV6-2 or TRBV6-3 combines with J gene TRBJ2-1, with 13 bases matching TRBD2. This CDR3 has 16 residues. Germline CDR1 and CDR2: MNHEY and SVGEGT. Here the CDR3 reads CASSHSGLAGNNEQFF. DNA of the CDR3: TGTGCCAGCAGTCACTCGGGACTAGCGGGAAACAATGAGCAGTTCTTC.

The chain carries TRBV28 and TRBJ1-6, with a weak D call TRBD1 (6 bases). The CDR3 is 14 residues long. CDR1 and CDR2 (germline): MDHEN, SYDVKM. V lost 5 bases, J lost 8 bases, and 13 bases lay in between. The CDR3 sequence is CASSQRQGHSPLHF. CDR3 sequence (DNA): TGTGCCAGCAGTCAGCGGCAGGGGCATTCACCCCTCCACTTT.

The chain links TRBV13 to TRBJ2-2; D is perhaps TRBD1 (5 bases). Per germline, CDR1 PRHDT and CDR2 FYEKMQ (reference sequence). The CDR3 extends over 14 amino acids. The V end lost 4 bases, the J end lost 4 bases, and 10 bases lay between the germline ends. The CDR3 sequence: CASSSAGITGELFF. As DNA, the CDR3 is TGTGCCAGCAGCTCAGCAGGGATCACCGGGGAGCTGTTTTTT.

This clone has more than one count but fewer than ten. The chain combines TRBV10-3 with TRBJ1-1; no clear D gene. This CDR3 spans 15 amino acids. V was pared by 5 bases and J by 1 base, with 14 bases between. Germline assignment: CDR1 ENHRY and CDR2 SYGVKD. The chain's CDR3 is CAISRRSGTNTEAFF. CDR3 DNA: TGTGCCATCAGTCGACGGTCGGGAACGAACACTGAAGCTTTCTTT.

The V and J genes are TRBV6-5 and TRBJ1-2; tentatively, D is TRBD1 (6 bases). The CDR3 contains 14 residues. Trimming left V 6 bases short and J 1 base short, with 12 bases between. Per the germline V gene, CDR1 is MNHEY and CDR2 is SVGAGI. The CDR3 sequence is CASSGGGNNYGYTF. In DNA form, the CDR3 reads TGTGCCAGCAGCGGAGGGGGGAATAACTATGGCTACACCTTC.

The chain employs TRBV19 and TRBJ2-1, with 7 bases fitting TRBD1. Germline CDR1 and CDR2: LNHDA and SQIVND (reference sequence). The CDR3 covers 17 residues. Losses at the gene ends were 1 base for V and 4 bases for J; bases not matched to a gene: 10. CDR3 in amino acids: CASSIGNRGTRYNEQFF. DNA of the CDR3: TGTGCCAGTAGTATAGGGAACAGGGGAACAAGGTACAATGAGCAGTTCTTC. Complete variable domain (other parts from reference TRBV19 and TRBJ2-1): DGGITQSPKYLFRKEGQNVTLSCEQNLNHDAMYWYRQDPGQGLRLIYYSQIVNDFQKGDIAEGYSVSREKKESFPLTVTSAQKNPTAFYLCASSIGNRGTRYNEQFFGPGTRLTVL.

This clone was detected only once. This chain connects TRBV25-1 to TRBJ2-2, with no clear D. This CDR3 contains 17 residues. V was shortened by 2 bases and J by 0 bases, with 13 bases between the two germline ends. Germline CDR1 and CDR2: MGHDK and SYGVNS. CDR3 in DNA: TGTGCCAGCAGTGAAAGTCTAAGTAAATCGAACACCGGGGAGCTGTTTTTT. Translated: CASSESLSKSNTGELFF.

This chain joins TRBV6-5 and TRBJ2-3; 10 bases agree with TRBD2. This CDR3 comprises 15 residues. Per germline, CDR1 MNHEY and CDR2 SVGAGI. V lost 4 bases to trimming and J lost 2 bases; unmatched junction nucleotides: 3. Here the CDR3 reads CASSSSGRDTDTQYF. In DNA form, the CDR3 reads TGTGCCAGCAGTTCAAGCGGGAGGGACACAGATACGCAGTATTTT.

The rearrangement links TRBV3-1 (or the pseudogene TRBV3-2) to TRBJ2-3; 7 bases match TRBD2. The CDR3 contains 14 residues. Looked up from germline, CDR1 is LGHDT and CDR2 is YNNKEL (reference sequence). J lost 3 bases, V lost 1 base, and 1 base had no gene match. CDR3 sequence (DNA): TGTGCCAGCAGCCAAGTCGGGGGGACAGATACGCAGTATTTT. Amino acids: CASSQVGGTDTQYF.